This is a list of T cell receptor beta chains from one sample in a study of blood T cell repertoires in COVID-19. Here immunoSEQ multiplex PCR was the method, and the copy in TCRdb shows in-frame clones only, minus some. The table includes tens of thousands of clones, 88% detected once. The sample consisted of peripheral blood. These receptors came from a man between 60 and 70 years old with active COVID-19. Both conserved end residues are part of each CDR3. A D gene is named only where the DNA matches it firmly. Some rows have no size entry. The others give once, few or many, or a class for an expanded clone.

j_gene: TRBJ2-5
d_gene: TRBD1
abundance: few
v_gene: TRBV5-1
CDR3aa: CASSWGQGVSETQYF
CDR3nt: TGCGCCAGCAGCTGGGGACAGGGAGTGTCGGAGACCCAGTACTTC

j_gene: TRBJ1-3
d_gene: .
abundance: .
v_gene: TRBV18
CDR3aa: CASSPLDATAGNTIYF
CDR3nt: TGTGCCAGCTCACCACTGGACGCGACAGCTGGAAACACCATATATTTT

j_gene: TRBJ1-3
d_gene: .
abundance: .
v_gene: TRBV11-2
CDR3aa: CASSPRANSGNTIYF
CDR3nt: TGTGCCAGCAGCCCGAGGGCCAACTCTGGAAACACCATATATTTT

j_gene: TRBJ1-5
d_gene: .
abundance: .
v_gene: TRBV15
CDR3aa: CATSRGGLYSNQPQHF
CDR3nt: TGTGCCACCAGCAGAGGGGGACTGTATAGCAATCAGCCCCAGCATTTT

j_gene: TRBJ1-2
d_gene: .
abundance: few
v_gene: TRBV27
CDR3aa: CASSLKPGYGYTF
CDR3nt: TGTGCCAGCAGTTTAAAACCCGGCTATGGCTACACCTTC

j_gene: TRBJ2-5
d_gene: TRBD1
abundance: .
v_gene: TRBV4-2
CDR3aa: CASSRRGMGETQYF
CDR3nt: TGTGCCAGCAGCCGCAGGGGGATGGGAGAGACCCAGTACTTC

j_gene: TRBJ2-1
d_gene: TRBD2
abundance: few
v_gene: TRBV3-1/TRBV3-2
CDR3aa: CASSRLLAGGRDEQFF
CDR3nt: TGTGCCAGCAGCCGACTACTAGCGGGTGGGCGGGATGAGCAGTTCTTC

j_gene: TRBJ2-5
d_gene: TRBD2
abundance: .
v_gene: TRBV14
CDR3aa: CASSQDPLAGVRETQYF
CDR3nt: TGTGCCAGCAGCCAAGACCCGCTAGCGGGAGTACGAGAGACCCAGTACTTC

j_gene: TRBJ1-1
d_gene: .
abundance: .
v_gene: TRBV12-3/TRBV12-4
CDR3aa: CASSEQGGTEAFF
CDR3nt: TGTGCCAGCAGTGAACAGGGTGGGACTGAAGCTTTCTTT

j_gene: TRBJ2-5
d_gene: TRBD2
abundance: .
v_gene: TRBV9
CDR3aa: CASSVAVGLKETQYF
CDR3nt: TGTGCCAGCAGCGTAGCTGTGGGACTAAAGGAGACCCAGTACTTC